A selection of T cell receptor beta chains follows, all from one sample in a study of cytotoxic CD8 clonotypes in ibrutinib-treated CLL. The protocol was immunoSEQ multiplex PCR, while the TCRdb copy is restricted to in-frame clones and leaves out a portion. Here the sample spans roughly 60,000 clones, about three quarters being singletons. The sample here was PBMCs, taken after 12 months of ibrutinib treatment. Source of these receptors: a human donor with chronic lymphocytic leukemia. Both conserved end residues are part of each CDR3. The D gene is left open where the match is weak. Clone size is not always given. Where it is, it says once, few, many or a class for expanded clones.

NA	NA	TRBJ2-3	TRBV19	TGTGCCAGTAGTATGGGCCGGGGGCGACAAGATACGCAGTATTTT	CASSMGRGRQDTQYF
NA	TRBD1	TRBJ1-1	TRBV29-1	TGCAGCGCCCAGACAGGGGCCCCCAGGGCTTTCTTT	CSAQTGAPRAFF
NA	NA	TRBJ2-2	TRBV29-1	TGCAGCGCTTCTAGCTTAAACACCGGGGAGCTGTTTTTT	CSASSLNTGELFF
NA	TRBD1	TRBJ2-7	TRBV20-1	TGCAGTGCTGTGGACAGGCGCGAGCAGTACTTC	CSAVDRREQYF
NA	NA	TRBJ2-7	TRBV6-5	TGTGCCAGCAAAAGGGGATCGGGCGTTACCGAGCAGTACTTC	CASKRGSGVTEQYF
NA	NA	TRBJ2-1	TRBV10-3	TGTGCCATCAGTGCGCGGAACGACAATGAGCAGTTCTTC	CAISARNDNEQFF
NA	NA	TRBJ2-5	TRBV6-5	TGTGCCAGCAGCCTACTTAATCAAGAGACCCAGTACTTC	CASSLLNQETQYF
NA	NA	TRBJ2-2	TRBV4-3	TGCGCCAGCAGCCAAGAGATCTCCACCGGGGAGCTGTTTTTT	CASSQEISTGELFF
NA	NA	TRBJ2-7	TRBV10-3	TGTGCCATCAGTGAATGGGGGATCTCCTACGAGCAGTACTTC	CAISEWGISYEQYF
NA	TRBD1	TRBJ2-7	TRBV15	TGTGCCACCAGCGCCCGGGACAGGGGGCCAGGGGAGCAGTACTTC	CATSARDRGPGEQYF
NA	NA	TRBJ2-3	TRBV11-3	TGTGCCAGCAGCGGACAAAACACAGATACGCAGTATTTT	CASSGQNTDTQYF
few	NA	TRBJ1-1	TRBV7-2	TGTGCCAGCAGCTTTTCCACTGAAGCTTTCTTT	CASSFSTEAFF
NA	NA	TRBJ2-2	TRBV7-6	TGTGCCAGCAGCTTAGCGGGAGTGGACACCGGGGAGCTGTTTTTT	CASSLAGVDTGELFF
NA	NA	TRBJ1-2	TRBV6-1	TGTGCCAGCAGTGAAGCGATCAGGGGCTATGGCTACACCTTC	CASSEAIRGYGYTF
NA	NA	TRBJ2-7	TRBV9	TGTGCCAGCAGCGGGGACAAGGGCGAGCAGTACTTC	CASSGDKGEQYF
NA	NA	TRBJ2-3	TRBV7-5	TGTGTCAGAAGCAACAACCTTCCTCGCGGGAAGTCAGATACGCAGTATTTT	CVRSNNLPRGKSDTQYF
NA	NA	TRBJ2-1	TRBV9	TGTGCCAGCAGCGTAGGAGTTTACAATGAGCAGTTCTTC	CASSVGVYNEQFF
NA	NA	TRBJ1-1	TRBV30	TGTGCCTGGACCAAGGGACGGAACACTGAAGCTTTCTTT	CAWTKGRNTEAFF
NA	TRBD2	TRBJ2-3	TRBV5-1	TGCGCCAGCAGCTCGGCCTTGACGGGAGGAGATACGCAGTATTTT	CASSSALTGGDTQYF
NA	NA	TRBJ1-1	TRBV11-2	TGTGCCAGCAGCTTAGAAGCGGCCACTGAAGCTTTCTTT	CASSLEAATEAFF